This T cell receptor (beta chain) was sequenced in a study of T cell repertoires in cytomegalovirus infection. At the level of the study: CMV epitopes, recently identified HLA-C-restricted and well-studied HLA-B-restricted, were used. CMV infection together with matching HLA type was indicated by public TCR beta signatures. Study-level points and caveats: The ex vivo response was dominated by HLA-C-restricted CMV-specific TCR beta clonotypes. Summed frequency of public TCR beta families distinguished CMV carriers with the relevant HLA.

MiXCR, applied by TCRdb to the reads, yields one record per CDR3 protein. This table holds about 920,000 distinct CDR3 sequences, around 30% found once. As regards this clonotype: Its target is not known.

The specimen comprised cultured CD8+ T cells from PBMCs, sampled from culture after CMV antigen stimulation. The origin of this receptor is a human donor in good health (CMV status not recorded). Some clones in this sample may be carry-over from other donors' samples.

The CDR3 sequence is CASSQDPGYRTEAFF. The CDR3 bases are TGTGCCAGCAGCCAAGATCCAGGGTATCGCACTGAAGCTTTCTTT. The V call is TRBV3-1, the J call TRBJ1-1, with a weak D call TRBD1 (5 bases). The CDR3 covers 15 residues. V was clipped by 0 bases and J by 4 bases, with 12 bases between them. Germline loops: CDR1 LGHDT, CDR2 YNNKEL (reference sequence).